Listed here are 11 T cell receptor beta chains from one sample, sequenced in a study of cytomegalovirus exposure and HLA in healthy donors. PCR amplification relied on 60 Vbeta primers (plus 13 Jbeta primers). Generated by immunoSEQ multiplex PCR, the TCRdb table keeps only in-frame clones and is missing some. The sample includes more than 85,000 clones, approximately 83% seen only once; the top ten take more than 1.5%. The specimen was PBMCs. The receptor source for this set is a man aged 35-49 years in good health and CMV-seronegative.

V gene TRBV28 combines with J gene TRBJ2-7, with D possibly matching TRBD1 (5 bases). Germline V gene lookup returns CDR1 MDHEN and CDR2 SYDVKM. Trimming took off 4 bases at V and 3 bases at J, with 7 bases between the two ends. The CDR3 contains 12 residues. CDR3 in DNA: TGTGCCAGCAGTTCAAGGGGCTACGAGCAGTACTTC. This encodes CASSSRGYEQYF.

This chain links TRBV27 with TRBJ1-2; D ambiguous. The CDR3 length is 14 residues. V lost 8 bases and J 0 bases, leaving 13 bases between the germline ends. Per the germline V gene, CDR1 is MNHEY and CDR2 is SMNVEV (reference sequence). The DNA of the CDR3 is TGTGCCAGCTGCCGGAGTGCGTCTAACTATGGCTACACCTTC. This gives the protein CASCRSASNYGYTF.

This clone was found a few times. The chain joins TRBV5-6 to TRBJ1-4; perhaps TRBD1 as D (5 bases). Germline CDR1 SGHDT, CDR2 YYEEEE. V was shortened by 4 bases and J by 8 bases, with 15 bases between the two germline ends. There are 14 residues in the CDR3. CDR3 nucleotide sequence: TGTGCCAGCAGCCTCCGGGGGTTAGGAGAAAAACTGTTTTTT. Amino acids: CASSLRGLGEKLFF.

The rearrangement links TRBV27 to TRBJ2-7; 7 nucleotides line up with TRBD1. Germline CDR1 reads MNHEY; CDR2 reads SMNVEV (reference sequence). After removal of 10 bases from V and 3 bases from J, the junction contained 3 bases not matched to a gene. The CDR3 has 11 residues. DNA for the CDR3: TGTGCCAAGCGGACAGGCTACGAGCAGTACTTC. This translates into CAKRTGYEQYF.

The chain links TRBV7-2 to TRBJ1-5; D is undetermined. This CDR3 is 17 amino acids long. Germline V gives CDR1 SGHTA, CDR2 FQGNSA. Trimming cost V 1 base and J 0 bases, with 13 bases left between them. CDR3 protein: CASSLEARTVSNQPQHF. The CDR3 coding sequence is TGTGCCAGCAGCTTAGAGGCCCGGACTGTTAGCAATCAGCCCCAGCATTTT. Complete variable domain (other parts from reference TRBV7-2 and TRBJ1-5): GAGVSQSPSNKVTEKGKDVELRCDPISGHTALYWYRQSLGQGLEFLIYFQGNSAPDKSGLPSDRFSAERTGGSVSTLTIQRTQQEDSAVYLCASSLEARTVSNQPQHFGDGTRLSIL.

The V gene is TRBV7-2, the J gene TRBJ1-2; 7 nucleotides align to TRBD1. Germline V gene data show CDR1 as SGHTA and CDR2 as FQGNSA. V shed 7 bases, J shed 8 bases, and the junction held 4 bases outside the gene matches. The CDR3 runs to 11 residues. The DNA for the CDR3 is TGTGCCAGCAAGACAGGGCGCGGCTACACCTTC. This gives the protein CASKTGRGYTF.

The table lists this clone with a count of one. The chain is built from TRBV29-1 and TRBJ2-7, with 7 positions matching TRBD1. CDR3 size: 14 residues. V was clipped by 3 bases and J by 2 bases; unmatched bases: 7. Germline V gives CDR1 SQVTM, CDR2 ANQGSEA. This chain's CDR3 is CSVEGRQGPYEQYF. The CDR3 DNA reads TGCAGCGTTGAGGGTAGACAGGGACCCTACGAGCAGTACTTC.

The V gene is TRBV28, the J gene TRBJ1-5; tentative D call: TRBD1 (5 bases). The CDR3 is made up of 14 amino acids. V lost 6 bases, J lost 5 bases, and 14 bases lay in between. Germline V gene sequence: CDR1 MDHEN, CDR2 SYDVKM. The CDR3 loop reads CASSRPGFDQPQHF. CDR3 coding DNA: TGTGCCAGCAGCCGCCCAGGGTTCGATCAGCCCCAGCATTTT.

The chain employs TRBV6-5 and TRBJ1-6; D is uncertain. Germline V CDR1 and CDR2: MNHEY, SVGAGI. The CDR3 is 15 residues long. Trimming removed 6 bases from V and 3 bases from J, with 12 bases in between. The CDR3 region is CASSPTAGYNSPLHF. The CDR3 coding sequence is TGTGCCAGCAGCCCTACCGCAGGCTATAATTCACCCCTCCACTTT.

This clone is medium-sized. The chain uses TRBV4-1 and TRBJ2-1; 7 bases fit TRBD2. V trimming: 0 bases; J trimming: 4 bases; junction bases outside the gene matches: 6. The CDR3 runs to 16 residues. The germline V gene has CDR1 MGHRA and CDR2 YSYEKL. The DNA of the CDR3 is TGCGCCAGCAGCCAAGATGGGGAGGGTTGGTACAATGAGCAGTTCTTC. It encodes CASSQDGEGWYNEQFF.

The chain links TRBV5-6 to TRBJ2-7; 10 bases are a match to TRBD1. Germline V gene sequence: CDR1 SGHDT, CDR2 YYEEEE. V was pared by 2 bases and J by 2 bases, with 10 bases of the junction left unmatched. The CDR3 loop spans 17 amino acids. CDR3 sequence (DNA): TGTGCCAGCAGCTTCATCGCCGGGACAGGGGTAACCTACGAGCAGTACTTC. Encoded protein: CASSFIAGTGVTYEQYF.